This T cell receptor (beta chain) comes out of a study of tumour-infiltrating T cells in Burkitt lymphoma. This CDR3 has 14 amino acids. Looked up from germline, CDR1 is SGHRS and CDR2 is YFSETQ. V lost 4 bases to trimming and J lost 6 bases, with 17 bases between them. Profiled with immunoSEQ multiplex PCR; TCRdb holds only in-frame clones, not every one. The sample consists of about 50,000 clones, around 30% of them appearing once. This clone showed up just a few times. The TCR sequence derives from a human donor with Burkitt lymphoma. This rearrangement joins TRBV5-1 to TRBJ2-7; a possible D gene is TRBD1 (6 bases). Specimen: tumor tissue. The CDR3: CASSGTPLGSEQYF. In nucleotides, the CDR3 is TGCGCCAGCAGCGGGACACCTTTAGGGTCCGAGCAGTACTTC.